This entry lists 27 T cell receptor beta chains sequenced from one sample in a study of cytomegalovirus exposure and HLA in healthy donors. Libraries were prepared by immunoSEQ multiplex PCR; TCRdb keeps only in-frame clonotypes and omits some of them. The sample lists about 260,000 clones; roughly 87% were seen once. Sequenced input: PBMCs. The source is a woman aged 25 to 39 in good health and CMV-seronegative.

The chain is built from TRBV5-1 and TRBJ2-7, with D perhaps given as TRBD1 or TRBD2 (5 bases each). Germline V gene data show CDR1 as SGHRS and CDR2 as YFSETQ. V gave up 4 bases and J gave up 5 bases, with 16 bases separating them. CDR3 size: 14 residues. DNA for the CDR3: TGCGCCAGCAGCCCGGAAGGGTTGGGGGACGAGCAGTACTTC. Protein product: CASSPEGLGDEQYF.

The chain couples TRBV19 to TRBJ2-2, with a possible D match to TRBD1 (6 bases). This CDR3 spans 16 amino acids. Germline CDR1 is LNHDA and CDR2 is SQIVND (reference sequence). Trimming stripped 4 bases from V and 6 bases from J, with 18 bases between. This chain's CDR3 is CASSTGTPWSPGELFF. The CDR3 nucleotides are TGTGCCAGTAGTACCGGGACACCTTGGTCCCCCGGGGAGCTGTTTTTT.

The chain couples TRBV29-1 to TRBJ2-5; 7 bases are a match to TRBD1. V trimming: 6 bases; J trimming: 5 bases; junction bases outside the gene matches: 9. This CDR3 comprises 13 residues. Germline CDR1 SQVTM, CDR2 ANQGSEA. CDR3 amino acids: CSVVTDRAETQYF. CDR3 nucleotides: TGCAGCGTCGTAACTGACAGGGCGGAGACCCAGTACTTC.

This chain connects TRBV5-4 to TRBJ2-5, with D possibly TRBD1 on 5 matching bases. CDR3 length: 13 residues. V dropped 3 bases and J dropped 6 bases, with 12 bases sitting between them. Per the germline V gene, CDR1 is SGHNT and CDR2 is YYREEE (reference sequence). The CDR3 nucleotides are TGTGCCAGCAGCTCGACAGTGACCAAGACCCAGTACTTC. Translation gives CASSSTVTKTQYF.

The rearrangement joins TRBV30 to TRBJ1-2, with TRBD1 matching 10 bases. CDR1 and CDR2 from the germline V gene are GTSNPN and SVGIG (reference sequence). The length of the CDR3 is 15 residues. V trimming: 3 bases; J trimming: 4 bases; junction bases outside the gene matches: 8. In nucleotides, the CDR3 is TGTGCCTGGAGCGACAGGGGGCAAATGGGCTATGGCTACACCTTC. It specifies CAWSDRGQMGYGYTF.

The chain joins TRBV28 to TRBJ2-1, with D possibly TRBD2 on 6 matching bases. V lost 7 bases, J lost 4 bases, and 14 bases lay in between. CDR1 is MDHEN and CDR2 is SYDVKM in the germline V gene. This CDR3 has 14 residues. In DNA, the CDR3 is TGTGCCAGCACCGATAGCGGAAATTACAATGAGCAGTTCTTC. Protein product: CASTDSGNYNEQFF. Using reference TRBV28 and TRBJ2-1 for the parts outside the CDR3, the full variable domain is DVKVTQSSRYLVKRTGEKVFLECVQDMDHENMFWYRQDPGLGLRLIYFSYDVKMKEKGDIPEGYSVSREKKERFSLILESASTNQTSMYLCASTDSGNYNEQFFGPGTRLTVL.

V and J are TRBV7-8 and TRBJ2-3, with 10 bases fitting TRBD2. Germline CDR1 reads SGHVS; CDR2 reads FQNEAQ. The V segment lost 2 bases and the J segment 1 base; nucleotides outside the gene matches: 3. This CDR3 contains 16 residues. CDR3 DNA: TGTGCCAGCAGCTTAAGCGGGAGGGGAGGCACAGATACGCAGTATTTT. Protein product: CASSLSGRGGTDTQYF.

The rearrangement joins TRBV27 to TRBJ2-2; unclear D gene. V was clipped by 5 bases and J by 1 base, with 8 bases between them. The CDR3 spans 14 residues. Germline V gene sequence: CDR1 MNHEY, CDR2 SMNVEV (reference sequence). This chain's CDR3 is CASSPTQNTGELFF. CDR3 DNA: TGTGCCAGCAGTCCCACCCAGAACACCGGGGAGCTGTTTTTT.

The genes are TRBV5-1 and TRBJ1-5; D is perhaps TRBD1 (5 bases). V was cut by 0 bases and J by 1 base, with 5 bases left in between. The CDR3 is made up of 14 amino acids. From germline, CDR1 is SGHRS and CDR2 YFSETQ. In DNA, the CDR3 is TGCGCCAGCAGCTTGGGGGGGAGCAATCAGCCCCAGCATTTT. Translation gives CASSLGGSNQPQHF. The complete variable domain, with remaining parts taken from reference TRBV5-1 and TRBJ1-5, reads KAGVTQTPRYLIKTRGQQVTLSCSPISGHRSVSWYQQTPGQGLQFLFEYFSETQRNKGNFPGRFSGRQFSNSRSEMNVSTLELGDSALYLCASSLGGSNQPQHFGDGTRLSIL.

The chain carries TRBV14 and TRBJ2-3; D is unresolved. V lost 1 base to trimming and J lost 5 bases, with 10 bases between them. The CDR3 runs to 14 residues. CDR1 is SGHDN and CDR2 is FVKESK in the germline V gene. This CDR3 is CASSQVGLVDTQYF. The CDR3 DNA reads TGTGCCAGCAGCCAAGTAGGTTTGGTAGATACGCAGTATTTT.

The count of this clone is one. The chain is built from TRBV7-6 and TRBJ2-5; D perhaps matches TRBD2 (5 bases). Germline CDR1 is SGHVS and CDR2 is FNYEAQ. Between the trimmed V and J ends, which lost 8 bases and 5 bases, there was a span of 9 bases. The length of the CDR3 is 11 residues. CDR3 nucleotides: TGTGCCAGCGGGAGTCTTGAGACCCAGTACTTC. As protein: CASGSLETQYF. Full variable domain (missing parts from reference TRBV7-6 and TRBJ2-5): GAGVSQSPRYKVTKRGQDVALRCDPISGHVSLYWYRQALGQGPEFLTYFNYEAQQDKSGLPNDRFSAERPEGSISTLTIQRTEQRDSAMYRCASGSLETQYFGPGTRLLVL.

The V gene is TRBV1, the J gene TRBJ2-5; the DNA was not used to check the table's D call, TRBD1. TRBV1 is an annotated pseudogene. There are 14 residues in the CDR3. CDR3 coding DNA: TGCACCAGCAGCCAAGAGGGCTGGAAAGAGACCCAGTACTTC. It specifies CTSSQEGWKETQYF.

The chain carries TRBV4-3 and TRBJ2-3; TRBD2 agrees at 9 bases. The CDR3 runs 18 residues. V lost 0 bases and J lost 2; bases outside the gene matches: 9. CDR1 and CDR2 (germline): LGHNA, YSLEER. The CDR3 sequence is CASSQDMAGGLLTDTQYF. CDR3 in DNA: TGCGCCAGCAGCCAAGATATGGCGGGAGGGCTCCTCACAGATACGCAGTATTTT.

The gene calls are TRBV4-2 and TRBJ2-1; 8 bases agree with TRBD2. V was pared by 0 bases and J by 6 bases, with 10 bases of the junction left unmatched. The CDR3 length is 17 residues. CDR1 is LGHNA and CDR2 is YNFKEQ in the germline V gene. The CDR3 DNA sequence: TGTGCCAGCAGCCAAGAAGGCCGTGGGACTAGTGCCAATGAGCAGTTCTTC. Amino acids: CASSQEGRGTSANEQFF.

The rearrangement uses TRBV7-2 and TRBJ2-7; weak D call: TRBD2 (5 bases). Germline CDR1 and CDR2: SGHTA and FQGNSA. V lost 3 bases and J lost 5, with 17 bases in between. CDR3 length: 15 residues. The CDR3 here is CASSFVPREPDEQYF. CDR3 in DNA: TGTGCCAGCAGCTTTGTGCCCCGGGAACCTGACGAGCAGTACTTC. Supplemented by reference TRBV7-2 and TRBJ2-7, the full variable domain reads GAGVSQSPSNKVTEKGKDVELRCDPISGHTALYWYRQSLGQGLEFLIYFQGNSAPDKSGLPSDRFSAERTGGSVSTLTIQRTQQEDSAVYLCASSFVPREPDEQYFGPGTRLTVT.

The chain carries TRBV5-1 and TRBJ2-7; D remains ambiguous. Trimming removed 5 bases at V and 0 bases at J, with 9 bases between. The CDR3 is 13 amino acids. Germline CDR1 and CDR2: SGHRS and YFSETQ. CDR3 DNA sequence: TGCGCCAGCAGTATGGGCCCCTCCTACGAGCAGTACTTC. Its translation: CASSMGPSYEQYF.

This sequence joins TRBV11-2 and TRBJ2-5, with D tentatively TRBD1 (5 bases). The CDR3 consists of 13 residues. Per the germline V gene, CDR1 is SGHAT and CDR2 is FQNNGV. V was pared by 3 bases and J by 5 bases, with 10 bases between. The CDR3 DNA sequence: TGTGCCAGCAGCTTGCAGGGATGGGAGACCCAGTACTTC. Translating it yields CASSLQGWETQYF. The whole variable domain, filled in from reference TRBV11-2 and TRBJ2-5, reads EAGVAQSPRYKIIEKRQSVAFWCNPISGHATLYWYQQILGQGPKLLIQFQNNGVVDDSQLPKDRFSAERLKGVDSTLKIQPAKLEDSAVYLCASSLQGWETQYFGPGTRLLVL.

The chain is built from TRBV18 and TRBJ1-2; the match to TRBD1 covers 7 bases. CDR3 length: 16 amino acids. Per germline, CDR1 KGHSH and CDR2 LQKENI. J gave up 2 bases and V 0 bases, and 6 bases lay outside the gene matches. CDR3 protein: CASSPPGAGQNYGYTF. In DNA, the CDR3 is TGTGCCAGCTCACCACCGGGTGCGGGACAGAACTATGGCTACACCTTC.

This chain connects TRBV30 to TRBJ1-1; D gene unclear. CDR3 length equals 11 residues. Germline values: CDR1 GTSNPN, CDR2 SVGIG (reference sequence). The V end was cut by 0 bases, the J end by 6 bases, with 5 bases between. DNA of the CDR3: TGTGCCTGGAGTGTAAGTGCTGAAGCTTTCTTT. Amino acid sequence: CAWSVSAEAFF. The whole variable domain, filled in from reference TRBV30 and TRBJ1-1, reads SQTIHQWPATLVQPVGSPLSLECTVEGTSNPNLYWYRQAAGRGLQLLFYSVGIGQISSEVPQNLSASRPQDRQFILSSKKLLLSDSGFYLCAWSVSAEAFFGQGTRLTVV.

Of note for this clone: Within the sample, other DNA sequences also encode this same CDR3. The chain recombines TRBV7-9 with TRBJ2-7; 7 bases fit TRBD2. V gave up 5 bases and J gave up 5 bases; unmatched junction bases: 3. The CDR3 is 12 amino acids. Germline V lookup: CDR1 SEHNR, CDR2 FQNEAQ (reference sequence). In nucleotides, the CDR3 is TGTGCCAGCAGCCCCGCGGGGGACGAGCAGTACTTC. Translating gives CASSPAGDEQYF.

This clone appeared a single time. V and J are TRBV20-1 and TRBJ2-5; D is undetermined. Trimming took 4 bases from V and 5 from J, leaving 5 bases between them. CDR3 length: 10 amino acids. Germline V gene lookup returns CDR1 DFQATT and CDR2 SNEGSKA (reference sequence). The CDR3 here is CSAIAETQYF. CDR3 sequence (DNA): TGCAGTGCTATTGCGGAGACCCAGTACTTC.

The V and J genes are TRBV7-7 and TRBJ1-1, with unresolved D. This CDR3 is built from 15 residues. Between the trimmed V and J ends, which lost 0 bases and 0 bases, there was a span of 8 bases. In germline, CDR1 is SSHAT, CDR2 FNYEAQ (reference sequence). The CDR3 DNA is TGTGCCAGCAGCTTAGCGCCGGCAATGAACACTGAAGCTTTCTTT. Protein sequence: CASSLAPAMNTEAFF.

The chain recombines TRBV2 with TRBJ1-5; D gene uncertain. With 3 bases removed from V and 12 bases from J, the gap between germline ends came to 24 bases. CDR1 and CDR2 from the germline V gene are SNHLY and FYNNEI. The CDR3 has 16 amino acids. The CDR3 reads CASSEVEGRLGRRQHF. CDR3 DNA sequence: TGTGCCAGCAGTGAGGTTGAAGGGCGACTTGGAAGACGCCAGCATTTT.

The chain employs TRBV9 and TRBJ2-1, with 10 bases matching TRBD2. From germline, CDR1 is SGDLS and CDR2 YYNGEE. V lost 1 base and J lost 0; bases outside the gene matches: 4. The CDR3 covers 17 residues. The CDR3 nucleotides are TGTGCCAGCAGCGTAACTAGCGGGACTAGCTCCTACAATGAGCAGTTCTTC. Its protein is CASSVTSGTSSYNEQFF.

CDR3 bases: TGCGCCAGCAGCAAACAGGGCTTCTCCACAGATACGCAGTATTTT. Its translation is CASSKQGFSTDTQYF. The chain links TRBV5-1 to TRBJ2-3; perhaps TRBD1 as D (6 bases). In germline, CDR1 is SGHRS, CDR2 YFSETQ. The CDR3 length is 15 residues. Trimming removed 4 bases from V and 2 bases from J, with 14 bases in between.

J is TRBJ2-7 and V is TRBV7-9; tentatively, D is TRBD1 or TRBD2 (6 bases each). Germline CDR1 is SEHNR and CDR2 is FQNEAQ (reference sequence). The CDR3 has 17 residues. V gave up 5 bases and J gave up 5 bases, with 25 bases separating them. CDR3 amino acids: CASSPQPGEAPLDEQYF. CDR3 DNA: TGTGCCAGCAGCCCCCAGCCAGGGGAGGCCCCCCTGGACGAGCAGTACTTC.

V gene TRBV7-2 combines with J gene TRBJ2-1, with 11 positions matching TRBD2. V shed 3 bases, J shed 6 bases, and the junction held 10 bases outside the gene matches. The CDR3 is 17 amino acids. Germline assignment: CDR1 SGHTA and CDR2 FQGNSA. Here the CDR3 DNA reads TGTGCCAGCAGCTTCTTGCCCGGGACTAGCGGTACCAATGAGCAGTTCTTC. Its translation: CASSFLPGTSGTNEQFF.